This T cell receptor (beta chain) was documented in a study of blood T cell repertoires in COVID-19. In the study overall: COVID-19 samples, acute and convalescent, were from the United States, Italy and Spain. In each case, the material was cDNA or gDNA derived from T cells, B-cell-depleted T cells, or PBMCs.

Authors' analysis steps: Estimates of nucleated cell counts were drawn from the amplification of reference gene primers. Profiling relied on immunoSEQ multiplex PCR, and the TCRdb table lists in-frame clones only, not all of them. That table is the source of V, J and clone size, and D and trimming were worked out from the DNA. Of under 130,000 clones in the sample, around 81% were seen once. Germline V lookup: CDR1 MNHEY, CDR2 SMNVEV (reference sequence). The CDR3 is 15 amino acids. V lost 7 bases to trimming and J lost 0 bases; unmatched junction nucleotides: 5. The chain uses TRBV27 and TRBJ2-7; 11 positions match TRBD2. The sequence was collected from a man older than 75 with acute or convalescent COVID-19. The sample taken for sequencing was peripheral blood. Here the CDR3 DNA reads TGTGCCAGCATTCGGACTAGCGGGCCCTCCTACGAGCAGTACTTC. As protein: CASIRTSGPSYEQYF.